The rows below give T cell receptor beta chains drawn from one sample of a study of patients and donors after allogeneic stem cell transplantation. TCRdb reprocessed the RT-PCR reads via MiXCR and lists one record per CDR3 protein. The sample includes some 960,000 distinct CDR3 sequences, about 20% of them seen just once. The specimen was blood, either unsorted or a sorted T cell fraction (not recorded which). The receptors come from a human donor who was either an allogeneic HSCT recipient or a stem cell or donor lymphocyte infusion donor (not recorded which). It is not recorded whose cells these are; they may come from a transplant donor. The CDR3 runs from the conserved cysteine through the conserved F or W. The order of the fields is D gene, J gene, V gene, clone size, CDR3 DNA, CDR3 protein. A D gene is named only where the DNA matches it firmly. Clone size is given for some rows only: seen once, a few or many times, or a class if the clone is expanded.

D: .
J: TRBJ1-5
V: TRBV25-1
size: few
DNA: TGTGCCAGCAGCGACCCGCGAGTGGGAAATCAGCCCCAGCATTTT
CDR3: CASSDPRVGNQPQHF

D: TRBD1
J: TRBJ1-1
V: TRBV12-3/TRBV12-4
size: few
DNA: TGTGCCAGCAGTAAGACAGGGGAAGCTTTCTTT
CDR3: CASSKTGEAFF

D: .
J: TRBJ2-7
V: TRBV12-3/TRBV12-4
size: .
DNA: TGTGCCAGCAGTTTGAGGGTGGGGGAGCAGTACTTC
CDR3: CASSLRVGEQYF

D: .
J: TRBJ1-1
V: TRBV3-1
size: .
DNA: TGTGCCAGCAGCCAAGACCCAGGGTACGAAGCTTTCTTT
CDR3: CASSQDPGYEAFF

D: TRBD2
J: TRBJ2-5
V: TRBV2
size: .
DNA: TGTGCCAGCAGTCAAAGCGGGGGGCCCGAAGAGACCCAGTACTTC
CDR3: CASSQSGGPEETQYF

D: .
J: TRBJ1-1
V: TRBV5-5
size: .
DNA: TGTGCCAGCAGCTTGAGTCGGGGAATGAACACTGAAGCTTTCTTT
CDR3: CASSLSRGMNTEAFF

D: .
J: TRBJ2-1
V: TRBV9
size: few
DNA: TGTGCCAGCAGCTCCTACGGACTAGGGGGCAGGGGTGAGCAGTTCTTC
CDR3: CASSSYGLGGRGEQFF

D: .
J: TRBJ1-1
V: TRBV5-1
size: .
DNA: TGCGCCAGCAGCTTGAAAGGGGGTCCCACTGAAGCTTTCTTT
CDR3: CASSLKGGPTEAFF

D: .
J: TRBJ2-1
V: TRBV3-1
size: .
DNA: TGTGCCAGCAGCCCGGCTCGCTCCTACAGTGAGCAGTTCTTC
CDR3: CASSPARSYSEQFF

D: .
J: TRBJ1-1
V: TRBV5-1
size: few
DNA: TGCGCCAGCAGGGCAGGGGAAGGGGCTGAAGCTTTCTTT
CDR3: CASRAGEGAEAFF

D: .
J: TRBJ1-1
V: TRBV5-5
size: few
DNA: TGTGCCAGCAGCCGCTACGCAGGGGTAGACACTGAAGCTTTCTTT
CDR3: CASSRYAGVDTEAFF